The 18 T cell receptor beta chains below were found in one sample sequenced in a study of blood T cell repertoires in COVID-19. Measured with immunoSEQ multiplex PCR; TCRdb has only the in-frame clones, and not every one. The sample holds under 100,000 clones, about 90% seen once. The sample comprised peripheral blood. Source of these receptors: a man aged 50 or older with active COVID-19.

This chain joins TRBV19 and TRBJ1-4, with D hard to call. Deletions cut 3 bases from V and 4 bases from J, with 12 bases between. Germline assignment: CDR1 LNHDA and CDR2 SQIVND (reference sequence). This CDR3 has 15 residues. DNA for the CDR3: TGTGCCAGTAGTATCTTTGGGCAGCTTAATGAAAAACTGTTTTTT. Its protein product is CASSIFGQLNEKLFF.

The CDR3 sequence: CASSESVAAAGNTIYF. The DNA for the CDR3 is TGTGCCAGCAGCGAATCAGTGGCGGCGGCTGGAAACACCATATATTTT. J is TRBJ1-3 and V is TRBV9, with D unclear. Germline-derived CDR1 and CDR2 are SGDLS and YYNGEE. V shed 3 bases and J shed 2 bases, with 15 bases lying between them. The CDR3 has 16 amino acids.

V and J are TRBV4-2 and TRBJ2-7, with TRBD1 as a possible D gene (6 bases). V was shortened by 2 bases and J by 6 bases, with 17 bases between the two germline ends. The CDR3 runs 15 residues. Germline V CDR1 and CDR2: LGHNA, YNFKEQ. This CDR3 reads CASSQLAQQGSEQYF. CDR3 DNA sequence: TGTGCCAGCAGCCAATTGGCGCAACAGGGATCCGAGCAGTACTTC.

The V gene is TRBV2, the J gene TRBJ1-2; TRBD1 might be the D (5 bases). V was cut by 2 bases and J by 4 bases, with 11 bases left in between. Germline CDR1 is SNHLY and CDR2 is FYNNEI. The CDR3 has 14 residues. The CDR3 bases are TGTGCCAGCAGTGAACGCAGGGAGGTCTATGGCTACACCTTC. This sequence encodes CASSERREVYGYTF.

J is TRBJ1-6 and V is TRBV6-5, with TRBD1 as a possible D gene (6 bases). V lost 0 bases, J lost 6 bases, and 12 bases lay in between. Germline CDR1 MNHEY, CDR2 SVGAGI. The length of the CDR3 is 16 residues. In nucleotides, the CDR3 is TGTGCCAGCAGTTACTCGGGTCGGACAGCTAATTCACCCCTCCACTTT. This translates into CASSYSGRTANSPLHF.

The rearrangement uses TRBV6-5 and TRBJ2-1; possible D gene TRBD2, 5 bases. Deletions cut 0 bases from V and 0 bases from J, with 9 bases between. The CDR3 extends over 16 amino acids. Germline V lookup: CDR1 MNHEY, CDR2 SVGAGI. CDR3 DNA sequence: TGTGCCAGCAGTTACTCGACGGGGAGCTCCTACAATGAGCAGTTCTTC. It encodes CASSYSTGSSYNEQFF.

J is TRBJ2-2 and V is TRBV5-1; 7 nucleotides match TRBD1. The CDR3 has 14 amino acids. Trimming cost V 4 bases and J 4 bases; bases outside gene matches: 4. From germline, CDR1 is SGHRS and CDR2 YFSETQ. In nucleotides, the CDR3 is TGCGCCAGCAGCCTAGGACAGGCCACCGGGGAGCTGTTTTTT. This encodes CASSLGQATGELFF.

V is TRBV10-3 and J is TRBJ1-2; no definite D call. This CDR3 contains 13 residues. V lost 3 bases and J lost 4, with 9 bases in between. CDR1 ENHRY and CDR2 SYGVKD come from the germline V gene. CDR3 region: CAISDSPGYGYTF. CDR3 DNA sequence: TGTGCCATCAGTGACTCACCGGGCTATGGCTACACCTTC.

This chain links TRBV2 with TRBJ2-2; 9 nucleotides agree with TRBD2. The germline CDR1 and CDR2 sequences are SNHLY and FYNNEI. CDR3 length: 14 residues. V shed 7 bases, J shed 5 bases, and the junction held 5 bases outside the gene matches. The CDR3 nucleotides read TGTGCCAGCACGCCTAGCGGGATAACCGGGGAGCTGTTTTTT. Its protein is CASTPSGITGELFF. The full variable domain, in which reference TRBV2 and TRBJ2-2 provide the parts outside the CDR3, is EPEVTQTPSHQVTQMGQEVILRCVPISNHLYFYWYRQILGQKVEFLVSFYNNEISEKSEIFDDQFSVERPDGSNFTLKIRSTKLEDSAMYFCASTPSGITGELFFGEGSRLTVL.

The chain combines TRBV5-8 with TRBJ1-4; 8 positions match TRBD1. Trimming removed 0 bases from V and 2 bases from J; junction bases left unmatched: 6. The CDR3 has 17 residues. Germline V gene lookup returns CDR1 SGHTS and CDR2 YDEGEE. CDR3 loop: CASSLGRTGRTNEKLFF. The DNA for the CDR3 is TGTGCCAGCAGCTTGGGGCGGACAGGGAGGACTAATGAAAAACTGTTTTTT.

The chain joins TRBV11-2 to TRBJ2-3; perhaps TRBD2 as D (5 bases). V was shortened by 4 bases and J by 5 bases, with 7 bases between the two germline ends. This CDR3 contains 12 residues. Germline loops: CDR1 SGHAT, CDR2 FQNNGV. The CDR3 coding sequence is TGTGCCAGCAGCTACGGGGTAGATACGCAGTATTTT. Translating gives CASSYGVDTQYF.

CDR3 in amino acids: CASSRRGGDYGYTF. The DNA of the CDR3 is TGTGCCAGCAGTCGGCGAGGGGGAGACTATGGCTACACCTTC. This rearrangement joins TRBV6-2 or TRBV6-3 to TRBJ1-2, with a tentative D call TRBD1 (6 bases). The CDR3 spans 14 residues. The germline gives CDR1 MNHEY, CDR2 SVGEGT. V shed 5 bases and J shed 3 bases, with 13 bases lying between them.

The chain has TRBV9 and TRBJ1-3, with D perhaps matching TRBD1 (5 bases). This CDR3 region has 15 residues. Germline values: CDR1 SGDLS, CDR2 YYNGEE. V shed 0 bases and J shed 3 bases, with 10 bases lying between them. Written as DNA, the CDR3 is TGTGCCAGCAGCGTAGGGACAACTGGTGGAAACACCATATATTTT. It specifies CASSVGTTGGNTIYF. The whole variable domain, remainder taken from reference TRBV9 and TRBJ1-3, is DSGVTQTPKHLITATGQRVTLRCSPRSGDLSVYWYQQSLDQGLQFLIQYYNGEERAKGNILERFSAQQFPDLHSELNLSSLELGDSALYFCASSVGTTGGNTIYFGEGSWLTVV.

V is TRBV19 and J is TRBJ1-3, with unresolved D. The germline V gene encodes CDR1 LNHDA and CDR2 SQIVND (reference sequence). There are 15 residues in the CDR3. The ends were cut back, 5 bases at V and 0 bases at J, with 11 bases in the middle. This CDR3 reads CASSALQLSGNTIYF. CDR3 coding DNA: TGTGCCAGTAGTGCCCTACAGCTCTCTGGAAACACCATATATTTT.

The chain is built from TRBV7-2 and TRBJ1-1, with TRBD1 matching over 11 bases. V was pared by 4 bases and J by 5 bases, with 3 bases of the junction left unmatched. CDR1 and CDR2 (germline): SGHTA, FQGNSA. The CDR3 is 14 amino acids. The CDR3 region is CASSYGTGGTEAFF. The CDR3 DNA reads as TGTGCCAGCAGCTATGGGACAGGGGGAACTGAAGCTTTCTTT.

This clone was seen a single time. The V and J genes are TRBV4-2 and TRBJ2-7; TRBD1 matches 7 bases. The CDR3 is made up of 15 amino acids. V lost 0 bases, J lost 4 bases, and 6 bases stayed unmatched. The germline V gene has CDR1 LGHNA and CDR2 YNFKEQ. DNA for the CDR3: TGTGCCAGCAGCCAAGATAGGGACAGAAAATACGAGCAGTACTTC. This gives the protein CASSQDRDRKYEQYF.

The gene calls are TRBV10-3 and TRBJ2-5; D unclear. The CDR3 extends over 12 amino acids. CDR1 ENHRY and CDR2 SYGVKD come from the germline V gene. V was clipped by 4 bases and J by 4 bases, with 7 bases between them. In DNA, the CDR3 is TGTGCCATCAGTGCTAGTAGAGAGACCCAGTACTTC. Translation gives CAISASRETQYF.

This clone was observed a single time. The CDR3 region is CASTPGQIYGYTF. CDR3 in DNA: TGTGCCAGTACCCCGGGACAGATCTATGGCTACACCTTC. The rearrangement links TRBV19 to TRBJ1-2, with 7 bases matching TRBD1. V lost 7 bases to trimming and J lost 4 bases; unmatched junction nucleotides: 6. The CDR3 extends over 13 amino acids. Germline V gene sequence: CDR1 LNHDA, CDR2 SQIVND (reference sequence).